These 24 T cell receptor beta chains were all obtained from the same sample, sequenced in a study of blood T cell repertoires in COVID-19. Method: immunoSEQ multiplex PCR; TCRdb's copy keeps in-frame clones and lacks some. The sample has 77,000 or so clones, 85% to 90% seen once. Sequenced: peripheral blood. These receptors all stem from a man older than 75 with acute or convalescent COVID-19.

This rearrangement joins TRBV27 to TRBJ2-3, with D possibly matching TRBD1 (6 bases). Germline V gene lookup returns CDR1 MNHEY and CDR2 SMNVEV (reference sequence). The CDR3 extends over 15 amino acids. The V gene lost 5 bases and the J gene lost 3 bases, with 15 bases spanning the gap. The CDR3 loop is CASSPGTLRTDTQYF. As DNA, the CDR3 is TGTGCCAGCAGTCCCGGGACACTTCGGACAGATACGCAGTATTTT.

The chain has TRBV10-3 and TRBJ1-5; D is perhaps TRBD1 (5 bases). Germline V lookup: CDR1 ENHRY, CDR2 SYGVKD. V gave up 4 bases and J gave up 1 base, with 11 bases separating them. The CDR3 loop spans 15 amino acids. The CDR3 coding sequence is TGTGCCATCAGTGCCCAGGGTAAGAGCAATCAGCCCCAGCATTTT. Amino acids: CAISAQGKSNQPQHF.

The chain recombines TRBV5-6 with TRBJ1-1; D gene unclear. Germline CDR1 reads SGHDT; CDR2 reads YYEEEE. The CDR3 covers 13 residues. The V gene lost 0 bases and the J gene lost 1 base, with 4 bases spanning the gap. The CDR3: CASSLAQNTEAFF. The CDR3 DNA reads TGTGCCAGCAGCTTGGCCCAGAACACTGAAGCTTTCTTT.

V usage is TRBV28 and J usage is TRBJ2-7, with TRBD2 matching over 8 bases. The germline gives CDR1 MDHEN, CDR2 SYDVKM. This CDR3 comprises 15 residues. With 5 bases clipped from V and 5 bases from J, the junction kept 11 bases outside the gene matches. CDR3 DNA: TGTGCCAGCAGTATCGTTAGCGGGATGTTTCACGAGCAGTACTTC. Encoded protein: CASSIVSGMFHEQYF.

CDR3 coding DNA: TGTGCCACCAGTGACCGGACAGACTATGGCTACACCTTC. Translation gives CATSDRTDYGYTF. This chain links TRBV24-1 with TRBJ1-2; tentative D call: TRBD1 (6 bases). Germline V gene data show CDR1 as KGHDR and CDR2 as SFDVKD. The CDR3 has 13 residues. The V gene lost 4 bases and the J gene lost 3 bases, with 8 bases spanning the gap.

About this clone: In the same sample, other DNA sequences code for this CDR3. The rearrangement joins TRBV6-5 to TRBJ1-1, with D perhaps matching TRBD1 (5 bases). CDR3 length: 14 residues. Deletions cut 2 bases from V and 1 base from J, with 8 bases between. Germline-derived CDR1 and CDR2 are MNHEY and SVGAGI. CDR3 nucleotides: TGTGCCAGCAGTTACCTAGGACAGAACACTGAAGCTTTCTTT. Amino acids: CASSYLGQNTEAFF.

This chain connects TRBV6-5 to TRBJ2-7, with TRBD2 identical over 11 bases. Trimming cost V 4 bases and J 4 bases; bases outside gene matches: 6. CDR3 length: 15 residues. The germline V gene has CDR1 MNHEY and CDR2 SVGAGI. The chain's CDR3 is CASSSVAGGLYEQYF. As DNA, the CDR3 is TGTGCCAGCAGTTCCGTAGCGGGGGGGCTTTACGAGCAGTACTTC.

Of note for this clone: A junction boundary mismatches the germline segment, possibly from a read error. This chain connects TRBV7-2 to TRBJ1-1; 8 bases align to TRBD1. The CDR3 runs 15 residues. Per the germline V gene, CDR1 is SGHTA and CDR2 is FQGNSA. CDR3: CAGSARTQGVTEAFF. The CDR3 bases are TGTGCCGGCAGCGCTAGGACACAGGGGGTGACTGAAGCTTTCTTT.

The rearrangement joins TRBV5-1 to TRBJ2-1; possible D gene TRBD1, 5 bases. CDR3 size: 13 residues. V lost 0 bases and J lost 7, with 8 bases in between. The germline CDR1 and CDR2 sequences are SGHRS and YFSETQ. The CDR3 nucleotides are TGCGCCAGCAGCTTGGCGACAGCGAATGAGCAGTTCTTC. Its translation: CASSLATANEQFF. The whole variable domain, remainder taken from reference TRBV5-1 and TRBJ2-1, is KAGVTQTPRYLIKTRGQQVTLSCSPISGHRSVSWYQQTPGQGLQFLFEYFSETQRNKGNFPGRFSGRQFSNSRSEMNVSTLELGDSALYLCASSLATANEQFFGPGTRLTVL.

Here the CDR3 DNA reads TGCGCCAGCAGCTTGGCCACAGGGTGGACAGATACGCAGTATTTT. It translates to CASSLATGWTDTQYF. The chain carries TRBV5-1 and TRBJ2-3; tentatively, D is TRBD1 (6 bases). The CDR3 runs to 15 residues. Germline V gene lookup returns CDR1 SGHRS and CDR2 YFSETQ. The germline V and J ends were trimmed by 0 bases and 3 bases, with 11 bases remaining between them.

This clone came up a few times. The J gene is TRBJ1-4, the V gene TRBV19; the match to TRBD1 covers 7 bases. Trimming cost V 4 bases and J 8 bases; bases outside gene matches: 7. The CDR3 is 14 amino acids. Germline lookup yields CDR1 LNHDA and CDR2 SQIVND (reference sequence). The CDR3 here is CASSRRDSIEKLFF. CDR3 nucleotides: TGTGCCAGTAGTAGAAGGGACAGCATCGAAAAACTGTTTTTT.

This chain connects TRBV6-5 to TRBJ1-4; D might be TRBD1 (6 bases). The germline V gene has CDR1 MNHEY and CDR2 SVGAGI. The CDR3 contains 16 residues. V lost 2 bases, J lost 8 bases, and 18 bases lay in between. CDR3 protein: CASSYGGVGAAEKLFF. The CDR3 coding sequence is TGTGCCAGCAGTTACGGTGGTGTGGGGGCAGCCGAAAAACTGTTTTTT.

This clone was detected a few times. This chain's CDR3 is CASSLAQGLDYGYTF. CDR3 bases: TGTGCCAGCAGCTTAGCGCAGGGGCTGGACTATGGCTACACCTTC. The chain joins TRBV7-9 to TRBJ1-2; D possibly corresponds to TRBD1 (6 bases). Germline V gene lookup returns CDR1 SEHNR and CDR2 FQNEAQ (reference sequence). V shed 0 bases and J shed 3 bases, with 11 bases lying between them. CDR3 length equals 15 residues.

The chain employs TRBV2 and TRBJ2-3; 8 bases match TRBD1. This CDR3 is built from 15 residues. Trimming took 6 bases from V and 0 from J; bases not matched to a gene: 5. The germline V gene encodes CDR1 SNHLY and CDR2 FYNNEI. CDR3 DNA sequence: TGTGCCAGCAGGAGACAGGGGCCTAGCACAGATACGCAGTATTTT. It codes for CASRRQGPSTDTQYF.

The rearrangement joins TRBV9 to TRBJ2-3; maybe TRBD2 (5 bases). CDR1 and CDR2 (germline): SGDLS, YYNGEE. Trimming removed 7 bases at V and 5 bases at J, with 8 bases between. The CDR3 contains 11 residues. The DNA of the CDR3 is TGTGCCAGCGCCGGAGGAGATACGCAGTATTTT. The encoded protein is CASAGGDTQYF.

This chain connects TRBV11-1 to TRBJ2-3; TRBD2 agrees at 13 bases. The junction had 7 bases not matched to a gene; V was cut back by 5 bases and J by 5 bases. The CDR3 consists of 16 residues. From germline, CDR1 is SGHAT and CDR2 FQDESV (reference sequence). Here the CDR3 DNA reads TGTGCCAGCAGCCCGCGGACTAGCGGGGGAGAAGATACGCAGTATTTT. Protein sequence: CASSPRTSGGEDTQYF.

The genes are TRBV7-8 and TRBJ1-5, with 10 bases matching TRBD1. Germline V gene sequence: CDR1 SGHVS, CDR2 FQNEAQ. CDR3 size: 14 residues. The ends lost 5 bases at V and 4 bases at J; junction bases unmatched: 2. DNA for the CDR3: TGTGCCAGCAGCCAGGGACAGGGGAATCAGCCCCAGCATTTT. Its protein product is CASSQGQGNQPQHF.

A single count supports this clone. The V call is TRBV28, the J call TRBJ2-1; possible D gene TRBD1, 5 bases. From germline, CDR1 is MDHEN and CDR2 SYDVKM. The CDR3 extends over 12 amino acids. V was cut by 3 bases and J by 9 bases, with 9 bases left in between. The CDR3 coding sequence is TGTGCCAGCAGTTTCTCAGGGCGTGAGCAGTTCTTC. It is translated as CASSFSGREQFF.

This sequence joins TRBV2 and TRBJ2-2, with D unclear. The CDR3 spans 14 residues. V was cut by 8 bases and J by 1 base, with 11 bases left in between. CDR1 is SNHLY and CDR2 is FYNNEI in the germline V gene. CDR3: CASRFEQNTGELFF. The CDR3 coding sequence is TGTGCCAGCCGCTTTGAGCAGAACACCGGGGAGCTGTTTTTT.

This chain links TRBV2 with TRBJ1-2; TRBD1 might be the D (6 bases). Germline V gene sequence: CDR1 SNHLY, CDR2 FYNNEI. V was cut by 2 bases and J by 8 bases, with 15 bases left in between. CDR3 length: 14 residues. Written as DNA, the CDR3 is TGTGCCAGCAGTGAAAATCGGCCAGGGGTCGGCTACACCTTC. Residues: CASSENRPGVGYTF.

The chain has TRBV6-2 or TRBV6-3 and TRBJ2-5, with D perhaps TRBD1 (6 bases). The CDR3 consists of 14 residues. Germline V gene sequence: CDR1 MNHEY, CDR2 SVGEGT. V gave up 4 bases and J gave up 7 bases, with 16 bases separating them. DNA for the CDR3: TGTGCCAGCAGTTGGAGGACAGTATCGGGGACCCAGTACTTC. Translation: CASSWRTVSGTQYF.

This clone occurred once. V is TRBV18 and J is TRBJ2-3; D possibly corresponds to TRBD2 (5 bases). Germline V gene sequence: CDR1 KGHSH, CDR2 LQKENI. Trimming removed 3 bases from V and 2 bases from J, with 9 bases in between. The CDR3 covers 14 residues. In DNA form, the CDR3 reads TGTGCCAGCTCACCTTCGACTACCACAGATACGCAGTATTTT. Protein product: CASSPSTTTDTQYF.

The chain links TRBV9 to TRBJ2-3, with D uncertain. The CDR3 totals 11 residues. Trimming took 5 bases from V and 3 from J, leaving 4 bases between them. Germline V lookup: CDR1 SGDLS, CDR2 YYNGEE. The CDR3 coding sequence is TGTGCCAGCAGTCGGACAGATACGCAGTATTTT. Its translation: CASSRTDTQYF.

This clone has a single count. The chain uses TRBV5-1 and TRBJ2-3, with 9 nucleotides matching TRBD1. Germline CDR1 and CDR2: SGHRS and YFSETQ. V was pared by 4 bases and J by 5 bases, with 8 bases of the junction left unmatched. CDR3 length equals 15 residues. CDR3 residues: CASSLSGTGLDTQYF. The CDR3 DNA follows: TGCGCCAGCAGCCTTTCTGGGACAGGGTTAGATACGCAGTATTTT. The complete variable domain, with remaining parts taken from reference TRBV5-1 and TRBJ2-3, reads KAGVTQTPRYLIKTRGQQVTLSCSPISGHRSVSWYQQTPGQGLQFLFEYFSETQRNKGNFPGRFSGRQFSNSRSEMNVSTLELGDSALYLCASSLSGTGLDTQYFGPGTRLTVL.